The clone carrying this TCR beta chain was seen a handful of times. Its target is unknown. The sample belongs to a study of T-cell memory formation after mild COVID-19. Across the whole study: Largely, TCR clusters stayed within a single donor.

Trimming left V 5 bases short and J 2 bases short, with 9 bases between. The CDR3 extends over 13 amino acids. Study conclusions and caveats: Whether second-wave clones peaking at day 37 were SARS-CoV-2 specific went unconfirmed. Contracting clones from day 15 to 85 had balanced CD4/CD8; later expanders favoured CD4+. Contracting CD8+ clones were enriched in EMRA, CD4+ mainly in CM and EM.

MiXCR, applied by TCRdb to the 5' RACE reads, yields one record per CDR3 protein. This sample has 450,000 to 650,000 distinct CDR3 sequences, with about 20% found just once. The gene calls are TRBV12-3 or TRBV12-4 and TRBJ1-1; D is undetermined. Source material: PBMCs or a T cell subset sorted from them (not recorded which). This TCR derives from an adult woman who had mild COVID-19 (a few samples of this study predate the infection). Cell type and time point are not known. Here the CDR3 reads CASSGSKNTEAFF. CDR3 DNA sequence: TGTGCCAGCAGTGGTAGTAAAAACACTGAAGCTTTCTTT.